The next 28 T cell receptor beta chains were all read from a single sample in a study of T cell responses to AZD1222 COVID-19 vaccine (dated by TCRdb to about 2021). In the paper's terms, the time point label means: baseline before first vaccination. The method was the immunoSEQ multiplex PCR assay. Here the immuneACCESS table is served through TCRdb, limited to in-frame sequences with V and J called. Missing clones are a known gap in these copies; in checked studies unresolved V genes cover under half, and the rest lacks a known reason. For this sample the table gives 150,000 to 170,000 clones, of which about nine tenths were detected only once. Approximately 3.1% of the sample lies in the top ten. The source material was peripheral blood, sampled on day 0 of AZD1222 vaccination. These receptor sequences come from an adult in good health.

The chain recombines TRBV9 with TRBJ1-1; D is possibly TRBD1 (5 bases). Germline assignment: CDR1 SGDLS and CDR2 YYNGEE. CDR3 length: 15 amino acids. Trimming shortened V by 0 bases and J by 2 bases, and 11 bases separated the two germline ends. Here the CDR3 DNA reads TGTGCCAGCAGCGTAGTGGTCGGGGGTAACACTGAAGCTTTCTTT. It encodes CASSVVVGGNTEAFF.

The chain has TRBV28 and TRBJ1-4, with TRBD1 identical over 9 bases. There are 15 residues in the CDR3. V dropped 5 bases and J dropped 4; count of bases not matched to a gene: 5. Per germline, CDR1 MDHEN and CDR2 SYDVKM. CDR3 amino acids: CASSTGQGFNEKLFF. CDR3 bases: TGTGCCAGCAGTACAGGACAGGGGTTTAATGAAAAACTGTTTTTT.

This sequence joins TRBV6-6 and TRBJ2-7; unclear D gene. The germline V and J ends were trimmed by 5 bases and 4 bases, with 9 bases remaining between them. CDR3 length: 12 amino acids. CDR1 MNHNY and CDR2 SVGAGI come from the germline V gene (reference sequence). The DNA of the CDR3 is TGTGCCAGCAGTGATGACACGTACGAGCAGTACTTC. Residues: CASSDDTYEQYF.

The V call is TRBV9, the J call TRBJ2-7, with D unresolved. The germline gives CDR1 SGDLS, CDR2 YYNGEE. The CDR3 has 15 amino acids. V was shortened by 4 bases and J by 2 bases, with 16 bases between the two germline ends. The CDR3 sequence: CASSRLGEAAYEQYF. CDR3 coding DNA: TGTGCCAGCAGCCGGCTTGGAGAGGCCGCCTACGAGCAGTACTTC.

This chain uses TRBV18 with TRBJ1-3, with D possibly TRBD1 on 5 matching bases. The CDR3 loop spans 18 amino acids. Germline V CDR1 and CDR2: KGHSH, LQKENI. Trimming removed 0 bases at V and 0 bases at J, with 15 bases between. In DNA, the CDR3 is TGTGCCAGCTCACCACCGGGGGAGACCCGTTTCTCTGGAAACACCATATATTTT. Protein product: CASSPPGETRFSGNTIYF.

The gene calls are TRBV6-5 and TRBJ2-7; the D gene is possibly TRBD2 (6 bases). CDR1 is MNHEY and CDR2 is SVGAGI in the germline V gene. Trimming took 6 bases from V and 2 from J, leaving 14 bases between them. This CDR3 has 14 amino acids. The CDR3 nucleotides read TGTGCCAGCAGGAGTGAGGAGGGTGCCTACGAGCAGTACTTC. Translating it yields CASRSEEGAYEQYF.

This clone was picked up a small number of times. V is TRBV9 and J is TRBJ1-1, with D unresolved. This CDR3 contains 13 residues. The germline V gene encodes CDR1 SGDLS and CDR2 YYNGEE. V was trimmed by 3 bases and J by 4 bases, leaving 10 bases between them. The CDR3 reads CASSGTVGTEAFF. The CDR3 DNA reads TGTGCCAGCAGCGGGACTGTGGGCACTGAAGCTTTCTTT.

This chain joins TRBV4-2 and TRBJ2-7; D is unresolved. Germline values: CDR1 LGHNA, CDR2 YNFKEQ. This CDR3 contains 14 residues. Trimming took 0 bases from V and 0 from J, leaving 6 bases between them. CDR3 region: CASSQESGSYEQYF. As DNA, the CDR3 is TGTGCCAGCAGCCAAGAATCAGGCTCCTACGAGCAGTACTTC.

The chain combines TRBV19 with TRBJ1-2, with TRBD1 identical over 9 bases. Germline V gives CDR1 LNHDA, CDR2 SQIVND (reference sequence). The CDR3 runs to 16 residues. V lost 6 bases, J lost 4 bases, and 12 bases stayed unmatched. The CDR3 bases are TGTGCCAGTAGAACCCCCGGGACAGGGAGGGCCTATGGCTACACCTTC. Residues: CASRTPGTGRAYGYTF.

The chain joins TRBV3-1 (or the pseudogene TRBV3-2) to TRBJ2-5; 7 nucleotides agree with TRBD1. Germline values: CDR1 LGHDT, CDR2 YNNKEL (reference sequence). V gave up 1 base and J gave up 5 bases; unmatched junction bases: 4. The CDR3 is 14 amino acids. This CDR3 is CASSQATGKETQYF. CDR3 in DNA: TGTGCCAGCAGCCAAGCGACAGGGAAGGAGACCCAGTACTTC.

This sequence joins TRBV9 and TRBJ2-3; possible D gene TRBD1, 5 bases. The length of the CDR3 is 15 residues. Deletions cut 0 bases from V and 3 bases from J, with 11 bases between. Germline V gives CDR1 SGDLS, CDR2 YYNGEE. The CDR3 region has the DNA TGTGCCAGCAGCGTAGGAGTACAGGTGACAGATACGCAGTATTTT. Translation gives CASSVGVQVTDTQYF. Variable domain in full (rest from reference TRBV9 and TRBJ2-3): DSGVTQTPKHLITATGQRVTLRCSPRSGDLSVYWYQQSLDQGLQFLIQYYNGEERAKGNILERFSAQQFPDLHSELNLSSLELGDSALYFCASSVGVQVTDTQYFGPGTRLTVL.

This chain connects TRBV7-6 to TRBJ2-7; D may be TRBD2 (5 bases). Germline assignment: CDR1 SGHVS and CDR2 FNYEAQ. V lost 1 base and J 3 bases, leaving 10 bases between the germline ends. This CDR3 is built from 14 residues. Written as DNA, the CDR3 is TGTGCCAGCAGCTTAGACGAGGGAAGCTACGAGCAGTACTTC. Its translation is CASSLDEGSYEQYF.

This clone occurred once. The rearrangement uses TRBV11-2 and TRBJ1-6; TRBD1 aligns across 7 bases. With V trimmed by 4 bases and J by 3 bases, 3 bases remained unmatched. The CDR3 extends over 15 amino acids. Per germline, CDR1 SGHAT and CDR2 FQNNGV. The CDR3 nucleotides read TGTGCCAGCAGCTCAGGGGGGGACTATAATTCACCCCTCCACTTT. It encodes CASSSGGDYNSPLHF.

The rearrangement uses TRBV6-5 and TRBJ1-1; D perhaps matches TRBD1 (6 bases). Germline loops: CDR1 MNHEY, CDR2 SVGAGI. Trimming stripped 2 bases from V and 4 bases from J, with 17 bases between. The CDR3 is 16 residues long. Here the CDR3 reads CASSYKQGGISTEAFF. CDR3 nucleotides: TGTGCCAGCAGTTACAAACAGGGAGGGATAAGCACTGAAGCTTTCTTT.

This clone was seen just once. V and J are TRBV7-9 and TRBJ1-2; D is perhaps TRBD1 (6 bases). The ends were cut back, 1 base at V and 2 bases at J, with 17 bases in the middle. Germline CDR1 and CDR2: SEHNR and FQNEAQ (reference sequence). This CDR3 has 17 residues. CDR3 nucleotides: TGTGCCAGCAGCTTAGACAGGGCGAAGGCTGAAAACTATGGCTACACCTTC. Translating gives CASSLDRAKAENYGYTF.

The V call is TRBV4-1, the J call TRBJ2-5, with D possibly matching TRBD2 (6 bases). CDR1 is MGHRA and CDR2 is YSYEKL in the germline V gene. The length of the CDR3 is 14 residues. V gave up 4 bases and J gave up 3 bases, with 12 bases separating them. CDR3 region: CASSLRELKETQYF. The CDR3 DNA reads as TGCGCCAGCAGCCTACGGGAGCTGAAAGAGACCCAGTACTTC.

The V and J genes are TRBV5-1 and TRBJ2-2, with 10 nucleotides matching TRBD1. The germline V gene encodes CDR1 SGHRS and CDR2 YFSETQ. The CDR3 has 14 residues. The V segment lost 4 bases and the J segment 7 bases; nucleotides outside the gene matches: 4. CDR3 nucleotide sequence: TGCGCCAGCAGCCCGGACAGGGGGGGCGGGGAGCTGTTTTTT. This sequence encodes CASSPDRGGGELFF.

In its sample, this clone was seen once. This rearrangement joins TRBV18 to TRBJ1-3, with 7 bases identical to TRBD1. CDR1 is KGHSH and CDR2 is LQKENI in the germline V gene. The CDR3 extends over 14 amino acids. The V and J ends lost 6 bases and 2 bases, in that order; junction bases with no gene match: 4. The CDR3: CASSPGTAGNTIYF. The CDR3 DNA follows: TGTGCCAGCTCTCCCGGGACAGCTGGAAACACCATATATTTT.

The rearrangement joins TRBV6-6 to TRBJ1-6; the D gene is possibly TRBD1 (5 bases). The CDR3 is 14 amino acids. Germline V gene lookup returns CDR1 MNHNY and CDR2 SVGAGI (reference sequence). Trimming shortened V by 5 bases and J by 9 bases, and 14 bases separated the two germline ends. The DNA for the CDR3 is TGTGCCAGCAGTGGGGGTAAGGGCGGTTCACCCCTCCACTTT. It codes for CASSGGKGGSPLHF.

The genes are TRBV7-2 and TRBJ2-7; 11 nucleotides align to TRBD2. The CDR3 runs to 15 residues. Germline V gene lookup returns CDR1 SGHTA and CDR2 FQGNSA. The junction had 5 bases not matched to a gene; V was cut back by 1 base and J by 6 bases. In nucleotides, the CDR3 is TGTGCCAGCAGCTTAGTTGGACTAGCGGGTGGCGAGCAGTACTTC. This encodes CASSLVGLAGGEQYF.

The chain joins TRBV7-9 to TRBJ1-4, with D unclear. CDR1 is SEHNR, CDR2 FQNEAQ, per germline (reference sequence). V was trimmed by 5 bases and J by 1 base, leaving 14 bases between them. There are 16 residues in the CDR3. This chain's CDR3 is CASSKATALTNEKLFF. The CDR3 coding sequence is TGTGCCAGCAGCAAAGCCACTGCATTAACTAATGAAAAACTGTTTTTT.

The CDR3 DNA is TGTGCCAGCACGGGTGGCGGGGCGAACACCGGGGAGCTGTTTTTT. It is translated as CASTGGGANTGELFF. The gene calls are TRBV7-2 and TRBJ2-2; possible D gene TRBD2, 6 bases. Between the trimmed V and J ends, which lost 7 bases and 0 bases, there was a span of 12 bases. The CDR3 contains 15 residues. Germline CDR1 is SGHTA and CDR2 is FQGNSA.

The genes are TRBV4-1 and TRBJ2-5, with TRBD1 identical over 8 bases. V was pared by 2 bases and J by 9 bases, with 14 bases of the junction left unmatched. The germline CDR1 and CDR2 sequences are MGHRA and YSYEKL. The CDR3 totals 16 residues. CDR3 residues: CASSQFTQGAFIAQYF. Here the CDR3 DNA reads TGCGCCAGCAGCCAATTCACTCAGGGGGCTTTCATCGCCCAGTACTTC.

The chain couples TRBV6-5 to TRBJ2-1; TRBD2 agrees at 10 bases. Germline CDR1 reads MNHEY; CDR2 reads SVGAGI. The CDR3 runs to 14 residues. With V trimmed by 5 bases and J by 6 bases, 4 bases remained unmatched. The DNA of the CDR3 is TGTGCCAGCAGTAGAGCGGGGGGGCTCAATGAGCAGTTCTTC. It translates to CASSRAGGLNEQFF.

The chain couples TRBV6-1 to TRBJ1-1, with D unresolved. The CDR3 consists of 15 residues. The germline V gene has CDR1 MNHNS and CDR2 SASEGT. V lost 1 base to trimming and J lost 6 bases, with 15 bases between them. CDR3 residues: CASSEGASTGAEAFF. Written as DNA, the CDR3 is TGTGCCAGCAGTGAAGGGGCCTCCACTGGAGCTGAAGCTTTCTTT.

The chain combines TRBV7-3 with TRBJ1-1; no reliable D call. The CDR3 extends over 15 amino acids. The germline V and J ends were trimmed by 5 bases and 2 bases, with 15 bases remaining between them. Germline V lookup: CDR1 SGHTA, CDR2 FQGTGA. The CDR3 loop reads CASSAVGPGNTEAFF. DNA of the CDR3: TGTGCCAGCAGCGCGGTTGGCCCTGGAAACACTGAAGCTTTCTTT.

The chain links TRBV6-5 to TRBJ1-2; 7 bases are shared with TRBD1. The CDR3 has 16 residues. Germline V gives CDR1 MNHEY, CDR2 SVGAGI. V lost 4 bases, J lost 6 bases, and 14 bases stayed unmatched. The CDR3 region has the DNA TGTGCCAGCAGTTCCACCCTTCTTGGACAGGCGAATGGCTACACCTTC. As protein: CASSSTLLGQANGYTF.

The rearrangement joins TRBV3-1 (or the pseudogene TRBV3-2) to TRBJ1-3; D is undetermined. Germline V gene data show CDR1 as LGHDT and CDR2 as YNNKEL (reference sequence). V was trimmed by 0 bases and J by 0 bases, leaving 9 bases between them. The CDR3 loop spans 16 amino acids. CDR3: CASSQDRTASGNTIYF. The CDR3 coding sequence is TGTGCCAGCAGCCAAGATAGGACGGCCTCTGGAAACACCATATATTTT.